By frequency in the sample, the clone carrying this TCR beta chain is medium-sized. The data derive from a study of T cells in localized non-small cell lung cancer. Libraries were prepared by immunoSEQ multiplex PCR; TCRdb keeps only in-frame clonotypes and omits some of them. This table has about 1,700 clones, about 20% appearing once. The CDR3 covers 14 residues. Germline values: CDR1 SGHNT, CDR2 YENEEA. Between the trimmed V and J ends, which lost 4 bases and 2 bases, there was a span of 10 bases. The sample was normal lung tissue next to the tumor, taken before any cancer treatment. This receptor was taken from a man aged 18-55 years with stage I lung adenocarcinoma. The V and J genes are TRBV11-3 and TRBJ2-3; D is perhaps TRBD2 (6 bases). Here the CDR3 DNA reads TGTGCCAGCAGCTCCGGAGGGGCCACAGATACGCAGTATTTT. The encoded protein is CASSSGGATDTQYF.